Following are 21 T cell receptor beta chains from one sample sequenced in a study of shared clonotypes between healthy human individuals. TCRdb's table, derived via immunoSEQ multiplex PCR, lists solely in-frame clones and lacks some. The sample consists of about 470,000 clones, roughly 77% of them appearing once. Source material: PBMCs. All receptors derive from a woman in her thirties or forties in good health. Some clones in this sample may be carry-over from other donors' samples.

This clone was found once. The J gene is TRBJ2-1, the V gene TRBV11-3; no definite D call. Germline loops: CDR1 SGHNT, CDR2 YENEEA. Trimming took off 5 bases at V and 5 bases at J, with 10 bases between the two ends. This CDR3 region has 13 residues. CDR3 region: CASSPGMNNEQFF. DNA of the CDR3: TGTGCCAGCAGCCCTGGAATGAACAATGAGCAGTTCTTC.

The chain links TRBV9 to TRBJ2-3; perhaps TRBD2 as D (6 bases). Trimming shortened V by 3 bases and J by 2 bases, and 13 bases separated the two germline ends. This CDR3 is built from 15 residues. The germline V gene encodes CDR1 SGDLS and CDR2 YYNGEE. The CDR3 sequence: CASSGRDWATDTQYF. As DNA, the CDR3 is TGTGCCAGCAGCGGCCGGGACTGGGCCACAGATACGCAGTATTTT. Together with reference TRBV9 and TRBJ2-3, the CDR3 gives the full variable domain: DSGVTQTPKHLITATGQRVTLRCSPRSGDLSVYWYQQSLDQGLQFLIQYYNGEERAKGNILERFSAQQFPDLHSELNLSSLELGDSALYFCASSGRDWATDTQYFGPGTRLTVL.

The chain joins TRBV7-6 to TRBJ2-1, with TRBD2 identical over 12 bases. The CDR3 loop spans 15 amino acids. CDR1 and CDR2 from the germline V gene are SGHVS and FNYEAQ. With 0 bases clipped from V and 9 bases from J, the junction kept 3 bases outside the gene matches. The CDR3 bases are TGTGCCAGCAGCTTAGCGAGACTAGCGGGAGCTGAGCAGTTCTTC. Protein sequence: CASSLARLAGAEQFF.

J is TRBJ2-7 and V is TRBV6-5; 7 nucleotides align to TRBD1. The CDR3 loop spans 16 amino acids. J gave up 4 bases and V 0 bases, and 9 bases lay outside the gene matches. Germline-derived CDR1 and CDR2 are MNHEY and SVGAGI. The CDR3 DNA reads TGTGCCAGCAGTTACTCGAGGTCAGGGGGACGGTACGAGCAGTACTTC. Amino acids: CASSYSRSGGRYEQYF.

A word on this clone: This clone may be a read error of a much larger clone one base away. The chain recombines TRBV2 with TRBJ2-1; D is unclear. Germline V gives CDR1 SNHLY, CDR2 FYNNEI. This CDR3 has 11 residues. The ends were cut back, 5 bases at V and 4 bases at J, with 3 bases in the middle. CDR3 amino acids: CASSSYNEQFF. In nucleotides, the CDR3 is TGTGCCAGCAGTTCTTACAATGAGCAGTTCTTC.

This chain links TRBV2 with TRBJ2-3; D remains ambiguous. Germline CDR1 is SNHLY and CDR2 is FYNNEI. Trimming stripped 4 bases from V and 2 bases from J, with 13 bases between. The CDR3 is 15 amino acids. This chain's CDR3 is CASSVVSTSTDTQYF. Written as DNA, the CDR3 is TGTGCCAGCAGTGTTGTGTCGACTTCCACAGATACGCAGTATTTT. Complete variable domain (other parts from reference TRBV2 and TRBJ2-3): EPEVTQTPSHQVTQMGQEVILRCVPISNHLYFYWYRQILGQKVEFLVSFYNNEISEKSEIFDDQFSVERPDGSNFTLKIRSTKLEDSAMYFCASSVVSTSTDTQYFGPGTRLTVL.

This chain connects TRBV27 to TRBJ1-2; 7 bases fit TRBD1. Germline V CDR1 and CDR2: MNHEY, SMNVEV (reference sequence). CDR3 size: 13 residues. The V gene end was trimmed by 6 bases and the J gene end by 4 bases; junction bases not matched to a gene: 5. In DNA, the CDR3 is TGTGCCAGCAGGTTAACAGGGGCCTATGGCTACACCTTC. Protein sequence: CASRLTGAYGYTF.

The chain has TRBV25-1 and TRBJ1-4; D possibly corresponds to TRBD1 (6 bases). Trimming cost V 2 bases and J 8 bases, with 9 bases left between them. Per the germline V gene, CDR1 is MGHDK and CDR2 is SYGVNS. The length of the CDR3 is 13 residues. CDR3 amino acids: CASSEGGWEKLFF. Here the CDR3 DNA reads TGTGCCAGCAGTGAAGGGGGCTGGGAAAAACTGTTTTTT.

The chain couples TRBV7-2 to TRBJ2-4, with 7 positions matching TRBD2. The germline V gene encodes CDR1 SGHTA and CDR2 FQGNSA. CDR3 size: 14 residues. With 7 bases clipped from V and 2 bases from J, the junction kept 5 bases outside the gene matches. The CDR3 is CASTLGGTKNIQYF. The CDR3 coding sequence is TGTGCCAGCACCCTCGGGGGGACCAAAAACATTCAGTACTTC.

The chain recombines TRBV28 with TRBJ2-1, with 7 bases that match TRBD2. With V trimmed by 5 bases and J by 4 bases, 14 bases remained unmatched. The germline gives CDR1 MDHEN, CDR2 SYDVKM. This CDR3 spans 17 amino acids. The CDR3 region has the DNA TGTGCCAGCAGTCCTCATCTGGGTCTAGCGGTATACAATGAGCAGTTCTTC. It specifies CASSPHLGLAVYNEQFF.

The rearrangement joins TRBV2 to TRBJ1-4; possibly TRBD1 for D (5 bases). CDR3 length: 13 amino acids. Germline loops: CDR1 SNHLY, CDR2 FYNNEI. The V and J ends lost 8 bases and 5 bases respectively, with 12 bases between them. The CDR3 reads CASCRTLNEKLFF. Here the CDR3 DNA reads TGTGCCAGCTGCCGGACACTCAATGAAAAACTGTTTTTT.

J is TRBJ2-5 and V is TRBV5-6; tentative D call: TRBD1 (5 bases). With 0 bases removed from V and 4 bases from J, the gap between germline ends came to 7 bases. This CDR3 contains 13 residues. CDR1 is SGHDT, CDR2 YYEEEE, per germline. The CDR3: CASSLVGRETQYF. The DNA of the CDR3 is TGTGCCAGCAGCTTGGTGGGGCGAGAGACCCAGTACTTC.

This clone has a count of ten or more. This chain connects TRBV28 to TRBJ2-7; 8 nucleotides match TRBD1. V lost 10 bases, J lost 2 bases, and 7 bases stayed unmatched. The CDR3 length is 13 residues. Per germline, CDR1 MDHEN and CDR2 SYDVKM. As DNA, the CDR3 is TGTGCCACCCGGACAGGGCAGACCTACGAGCAGTACTTC. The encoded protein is CATRTGQTYEQYF. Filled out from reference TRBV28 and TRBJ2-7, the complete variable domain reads DVKVTQSSRYLVKRTGEKVFLECVQDMDHENMFWYRQDPGLGLRLIYFSYDVKMKEKGDIPEGYSVSREKKERFSLILESASTNQTSMYLCATRTGQTYEQYFGPGTRLTVT.

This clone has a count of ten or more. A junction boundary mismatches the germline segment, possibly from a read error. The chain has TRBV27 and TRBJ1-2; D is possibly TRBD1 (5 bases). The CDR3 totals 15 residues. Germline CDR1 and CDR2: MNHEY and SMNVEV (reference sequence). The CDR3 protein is CASRLSNIGGGGYTF. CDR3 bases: TGTGCCAGCAGGTTATCGAACATCGGGGGTGGGGGCTACACCTTC.

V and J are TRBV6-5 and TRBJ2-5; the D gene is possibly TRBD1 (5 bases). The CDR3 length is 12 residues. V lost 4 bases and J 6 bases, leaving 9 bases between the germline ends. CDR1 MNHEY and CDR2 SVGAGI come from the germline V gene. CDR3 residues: CASSFDRKTQYF. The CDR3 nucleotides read TGTGCCAGCAGTTTCGACAGAAAGACCCAGTACTTC.

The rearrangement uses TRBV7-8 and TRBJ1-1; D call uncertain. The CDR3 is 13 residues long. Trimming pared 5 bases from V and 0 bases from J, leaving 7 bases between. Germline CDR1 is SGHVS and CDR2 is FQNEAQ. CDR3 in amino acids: CASSPGMNTEAFF. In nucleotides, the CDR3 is TGTGCCAGCAGCCCTGGGATGAACACTGAAGCTTTCTTT.

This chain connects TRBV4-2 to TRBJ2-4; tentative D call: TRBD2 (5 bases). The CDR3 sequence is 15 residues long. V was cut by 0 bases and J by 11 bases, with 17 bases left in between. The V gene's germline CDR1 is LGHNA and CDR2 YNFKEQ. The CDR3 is CASSQELDSARVQYF. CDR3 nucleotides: TGTGCCAGCAGCCAAGAGTTGGACTCAGCCCGGGTTCAGTACTTC.

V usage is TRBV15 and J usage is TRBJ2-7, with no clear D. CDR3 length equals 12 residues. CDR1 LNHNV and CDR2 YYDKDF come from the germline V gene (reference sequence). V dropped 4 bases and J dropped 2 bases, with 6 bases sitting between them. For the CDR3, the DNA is TGTGCCACCAGCACAACTACCTACGAGCAGTACTTC. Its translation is CATSTTTYEQYF.

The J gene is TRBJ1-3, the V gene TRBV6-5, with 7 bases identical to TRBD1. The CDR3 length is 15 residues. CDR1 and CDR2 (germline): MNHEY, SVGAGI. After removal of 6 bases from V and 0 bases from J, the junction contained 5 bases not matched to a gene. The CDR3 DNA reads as TGTGCCAGCAGACAGGGGTCGAGCTCTGGAAACACCATATATTTT. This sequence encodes CASRQGSSSGNTIYF.

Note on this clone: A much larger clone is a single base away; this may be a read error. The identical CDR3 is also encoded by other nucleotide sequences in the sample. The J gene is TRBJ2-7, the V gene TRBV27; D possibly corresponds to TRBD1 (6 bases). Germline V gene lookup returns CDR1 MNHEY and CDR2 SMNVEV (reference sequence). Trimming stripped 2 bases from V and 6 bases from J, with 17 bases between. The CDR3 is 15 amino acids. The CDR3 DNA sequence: TGTGCCAGCAGTTTAAGAGGACAGCGAGGATCCGAGCAGTACTTC. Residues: CASSLRGQRGSEQYF.

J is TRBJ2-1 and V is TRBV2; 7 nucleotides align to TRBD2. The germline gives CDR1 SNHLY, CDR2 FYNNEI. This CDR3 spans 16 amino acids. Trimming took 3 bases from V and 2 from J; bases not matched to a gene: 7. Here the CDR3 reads CASSDTSARTYNEQFF. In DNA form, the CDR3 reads TGTGCCAGCAGTGACACTAGCGCCAGAACCTACAATGAGCAGTTCTTC.